Below, 12 T cell receptor beta chains from the same sample are listed, as sequenced in a study of cytomegalovirus exposure and HLA in healthy donors (dated by TCRdb to about 2017). Receptors were amplified or captured by the immunoSEQ multiplex PCR assay. The multiplex PCR relied on a mix of 60 forward primers for TCR Vbeta segments and 13 reverse primers for TCR Jbeta segments. TCRdb retrieved this table from immuneACCESS and kept in-frame rearrangements only. Not all clones are present; in checked studies, unresolved V genes account for under half, and no reason is known for the remainder. This sample comprises tens of thousands of clones, about 80% of them detected only once. The ten biggest clones cover roughly 6% of the sample. Sequencing input: PBMCs. These receptors originate from a male donor in good health and CMV-seronegative.

This chain joins TRBV9 and TRBJ1-1, with D hard to call. CDR3 length equals 13 residues. V lost 2 bases, J lost 4 bases, and 9 bases lay in between. Germline assignment: CDR1 SGDLS and CDR2 YYNGEE. In nucleotides, the CDR3 is TGTGCCAGCAGCGTGGGAGGGAGCACTGAAGCTTTCTTT. Its translation: CASSVGGSTEAFF.

This sequence joins TRBV28 and TRBJ2-7, with D perhaps matching TRBD2 (6 bases). The CDR3 sequence is 14 residues long. Germline V gives CDR1 MDHEN, CDR2 SYDVKM. Trimming cost V 5 bases and J 0 bases, with 11 bases left between them. The CDR3 DNA sequence: TGTGCCAGCAGTGAAAGCGGGTCCTCCTACGAGCAGTACTTC. This gives the protein CASSESGSSYEQYF.

This clone has a single count. The chain recombines TRBV5-6 with TRBJ1-2; 7 bases match TRBD1. Germline values: CDR1 SGHDT, CDR2 YYEEEE. With 3 bases clipped from V and 2 bases from J, the junction kept 4 bases outside the gene matches. The CDR3 consists of 14 residues. CDR3 loop: CASSWDSSNYGYTF. CDR3 sequence (DNA): TGTGCCAGCAGCTGGGACAGCTCAAACTATGGCTACACCTTC.

CDR3 residues: CASSHKPTGVSTDTQYF. CDR3 nucleotide sequence: TGCGCCAGCAGCCACAAGCCCACGGGAGTTTCCACAGATACGCAGTATTTT. This chain joins TRBV4-1 and TRBJ2-3; D possibly corresponds to TRBD2 (6 bases). CDR3 length: 17 amino acids. The V and J ends lost 3 bases and 2 bases respectively, with 18 bases between them. Germline assignment: CDR1 MGHRA and CDR2 YSYEKL.

This clone appeared a single time. This chain connects TRBV15 to TRBJ2-1; 9 positions match TRBD2. Germline loops: CDR1 LNHNV, CDR2 YYDKDF (reference sequence). This CDR3 is built from 15 residues. V gave up 7 bases and J gave up 9 bases; unmatched junction bases: 13. The CDR3 sequence: CATTPRELAGTEQFF. The CDR3 DNA is TGTGCCACCACCCCCAGAGAGCTAGCGGGGACTGAGCAGTTCTTC.

The rearrangement uses TRBV9 and TRBJ2-2; D call uncertain. CDR3 length: 14 amino acids. V was clipped by 6 bases and J by 0 bases, with 9 bases between them. Germline CDR1 and CDR2: SGDLS and YYNGEE. CDR3 sequence reads: CASTCDSNTGELFF. As DNA, the CDR3 is TGTGCCAGCACCTGTGACTCGAACACCGGGGAGCTGTTTTTT.

The rearrangement uses TRBV25-1 and TRBJ2-6; the match to TRBD1 covers 8 bases. The J segment lost 0 bases and the V segment lost 3 bases, leaving 7 bases of the junction unmatched. The CDR3 extends over 18 amino acids. CDR1 MGHDK and CDR2 SYGVNS come from the germline V gene. The CDR3 DNA reads TGTGCCAGCAGTGATATGGACAGGGACAGCTCTGGGGCCAACGTCCTGACTTTC. It specifies CASSDMDRDSSGANVLTF.

The rearrangement joins TRBV11-1 to TRBJ2-7; D ambiguous. Trimming stripped 5 bases from V and 5 bases from J, with 13 bases between. CDR3 length: 13 residues. Germline assignment: CDR1 SGHAT and CDR2 FQDESV (reference sequence). The CDR3 spells CASSPPASNEQYF. CDR3 coding DNA: TGTGCCAGCAGCCCCCCAGCGAGCAACGAGCAGTACTTC.

The V and J genes are TRBV7-6 and TRBJ1-1; TRBD1 is a possible D gene (5 bases). Trimming stripped 5 bases from V and 2 bases from J, with 9 bases between. The CDR3 runs 13 residues. Per the germline V gene, CDR1 is SGHVS and CDR2 is FNYEAQ. The CDR3 is CASSAQGNTEAFF. The CDR3 nucleotides are TGTGCCAGCAGCGCGCAGGGTAACACTGAAGCTTTCTTT.

This rearrangement joins TRBV7-9 to TRBJ1-4, with D tentatively TRBD1 (5 bases). CDR3 length equals 14 residues. Per germline, CDR1 SEHNR and CDR2 FQNEAQ (reference sequence). V was cut by 3 bases and J by 0 bases, with 5 bases left in between. In nucleotides, the CDR3 is TGTGCCAGCAGCTTGGACACAACTAATGAAAAACTGTTTTTT. Residues: CASSLDTTNEKLFF.

This chain joins TRBV28 and TRBJ2-5; D is perhaps TRBD2 (6 bases). Per germline, CDR1 MDHEN and CDR2 SYDVKM. The CDR3 spans 13 residues. Trimming stripped 5 bases from V and 0 bases from J, with 7 bases between. The CDR3 loop reads CASSERDQETQYF. In DNA form, the CDR3 reads TGTGCCAGCAGTGAGCGGGACCAAGAGACCCAGTACTTC.

The V and J genes are TRBV9 and TRBJ2-3; no definite D call. V was clipped by 0 bases and J by 0 bases, with 14 bases between them. Per germline, CDR1 SGDLS and CDR2 YYNGEE. This CDR3 spans 17 amino acids. CDR3 coding DNA: TGTGCCAGCAGCGTAGTCTCTGGCGGTGCTAGCACAGATACGCAGTATTTT. This gives the protein CASSVVSGGASTDTQYF.